This is a list of T cell receptor beta chains from one sample in a study of early T cells in non-severe SARS-CoV-2 infection. MiXCR, run by TCRdb on the 5' RACE reads, gives a single entry per CDR3 protein. The sample holds about 33,000 distinct CDR3 sequences, 4.7% seen once. Sample: whole blood. The receptors come from an adult who was a healthcare worker with PCR-confirmed SARS-CoV-2 infection or an uninfected control (not recorded which). Both conserved end residues are part of each CDR3. The order of the fields is J gene, CDR3 length, D gene, clone size, V gene, CDR3 protein, CDR3 DNA. D genes are given only for firm matches. The size of a clone is reported for some rows only, either as once, few or many, or as a class for expanded clones.

>TRBJ1-6|17|NA|many|TRBV7-2
CASSLVQGSSYNSPLHF
TGTGCCAGCAGCTTAGTTCAGGGAAGCTCCTATAATTCACCCCTCCACTTT
>TRBJ2-1|16|TRBD2|few|TRBV5-1
CASSLEGTSGGNEQFF
TGCGCCAGCAGCTTGGAAGGGACTAGCGGGGGAAATGAGCAGTTCTTC
>TRBJ2-7|14|TRBD1|few|TRBV15
CATSRERGPGEQYF
TGTGCCACCAGCAGAGAGAGGGGGCCGGGGGAGCAGTACTTC
>TRBJ2-3|13|TRBD2|NA|TRBV12-3/TRBV12-4
CASSTLAGGTQYF
TGTGCCAGCAGCACTCTAGCGGGGGGCACGCAGTATTTT
>TRBJ2-7|13|TRBD1|NA|TRBV20-1
CSARAAGGSEQYF
TGCAGTGCTAGAGCGGCAGGGGGAAGTGAGCAGTACTTC
>TRBJ2-2|13|NA|many|TRBV20-1
CSARGTRAGELFF
TGCAGTGCTAGAGGGACCAGGGCCGGGGAGCTGTTTTTT
>TRBJ2-7|16|NA|many|TRBV28
CASSLKIGQGRYEQYF
TGTGCCAGCAGTTTAAAGATTGGTCAAGGGAGGTACGAGCAGTACTTC
>TRBJ2-3|14|NA|NA|TRBV7-9
CASSRVVSTDTQYF
TGTGCCAGCAGCCGTGTAGTTTCGACAGATACGCAGTATTTT
>TRBJ1-1|15|NA|many|TRBV5-5
CASSRQLGANTEAFF
TGTGCCAGCAGCCGACAGTTAGGCGCGAACACTGAAGCTTTCTTT
>TRBJ1-4|14|NA|many|TRBV5-6
CASSRRVRGEKLFF
TGTGCCAGCAGCCGACGCGTTCGGGGTGAAAAACTGTTTTTT
>TRBJ2-7|14|TRBD1|many|TRBV5-4
CASSRGQEPYEQYF
TGTGCCAGCAGCCGGGGACAGGAACCCTACGAGCAGTACTTC
>TRBJ1-2|15|NA|many|TRBV12-3/TRBV12-4
CASRKTSGATYGYTF
TGTGCCAGCAGAAAAACTTCGGGCGCAACCTATGGCTACACCTTC
>TRBJ2-1|15|NA|many|TRBV14
CASSQLQTGRNEQFF
TGTGCCAGCAGCCAACTCCAAACGGGACGAAATGAGCAGTTCTTC
>TRBJ1-2|14|NA|many|TRBV12-3/TRBV12-4
CASSLSRGKDGYTF
TGTGCCAGCAGTTTATCTAGGGGGAAGGATGGCTACACCTTC
>TRBJ1-1|14|NA|many|TRBV14
CASSHVRRETEAFF
TGTGCCAGCAGCCATGTGAGGAGGGAAACTGAAGCTTTCTTT
>TRBJ2-1|14|NA|few|TRBV7-9
CASSDPAGRGEQFF
TGTGCCAGCAGCGATCCGGCAGGTAGGGGTGAGCAGTTCTTC
>TRBJ1-2|17|NA|many|TRBV11-2
CASSLDKVQGVSYGYTF
TGTGCCAGCAGCTTAGATAAGGTGCAGGGCGTGAGCTATGGCTACACCTTC
>TRBJ2-3|15|TRBD2|many|TRBV7-2
CASSLDGGAPDTQYF
TGTGCCAGCAGCTTAGACGGGGGGGCCCCAGATACGCAGTATTTT
>TRBJ1-1|14|NA|many|TRBV20-1
CSARAGGPNTEAFF
TGCAGTGCTAGGGCGGGGGGGCCAAACACTGAAGCTTTCTTT
>TRBJ1-2|14|NA|few|TRBV24-1
CATSDSYLNYGYTF
TGTGCCACCAGTGATTCTTACCTGAACTATGGCTACACCTTC
>TRBJ2-7|14|TRBD1|many|TRBV5-4
CASSWPGQGSEQYF
TGTGCCAGCAGCTGGCCGGGACAGGGATCCGAGCAGTACTTC
>TRBJ1-1|13|NA|many|TRBV7-3
CASSLQMNTEAFF
TGTGCCAGCAGCTTACAGATGAACACTGAAGCTTTCTTT
>TRBJ2-2|15|TRBD1|many|TRBV27
CASSYGTGAAGELFF
TGTGCCAGCAGTTACGGGACAGGGGCGGCCGGGGAGCTGTTTTTT
>TRBJ1-2|15|NA|many|TRBV4-1
CASSQDRKELYGYTF
TGCGCCAGCAGTCAAGATCGGAAGGAGCTCTATGGCTACACCTTC
>TRBJ2-1|13|NA|many|TRBV30
CAWSVHGPNEQFF
TGTGCCTGGAGTGTACATGGCCCCAATGAGCAGTTCTTC
>TRBJ1-2|13|NA|NA|TRBV3-1
CASSQVGGKGYTF
TGTGCCAGCAGCCAAGTAGGGGGGAAAGGCTACACCTTC
>TRBJ1-2|14|NA|many|TRBV5-1
CASRPRVGSYGYTF
TGCGCCAGCCGCCCCCGTGTAGGGAGCTATGGCTACACCTTC
>TRBJ1-1|16|TRBD1|few|TRBV6-1
CASLRGTGGLNTEAFF
TGTGCCAGCCTGAGGGGGACAGGGGGCCTGAACACTGAAGCTTTCTTT
>TRBJ2-2|15|TRBD2|many|TRBV30
CAWSVAGGHTGELFF
TGTGCCTGGAGTGTAGCGGGGGGGCACACCGGGGAGCTGTTTTTT
>TRBJ2-7|15|NA|many|TRBV4-2
CASSQTEDSSYEQYF
TGTGCCAGCAGCCAAACCGAAGACAGCTCCTACGAGCAGTACTTC
>TRBJ1-1|13|NA|NA|TRBV7-9
CASSAEVNTEAFF
TGTGCCAGCAGCGCGGAAGTGAACACTGAAGCTTTCTTT
>TRBJ1-4|16|NA|many|TRBV7-2
CASSLLAQATNEKLFF
TGTGCCAGCAGCTTACTGGCACAGGCAACTAATGAAAAACTGTTTTTT
>TRBJ1-2|15|NA|many|TRBV14
CASSQGGGYGYGYTF
TGTGCCAGCAGCCAAGGTGGGGGATACGGCTATGGCTACACCTTC
>TRBJ1-1|16|TRBD1|many|TRBV7-9
CASSLLFTGAISEAFF
TGTGCCAGCAGCTTACTCTTCACAGGGGCTATATCTGAAGCTTTCTTT
>TRBJ2-7|13|TRBD1|NA|TRBV13
CASSISRGLEQYF
TGTGCCAGCAGCATATCCAGGGGGCTCGAGCAGTACTTC
>TRBJ2-7|14|TRBD2|many|TRBV24-1
CATARRGGGYEQYF
TGTGCCACCGCCCGGCGGGGGGGCGGATACGAGCAGTACTTC
>TRBJ1-5|15|TRBD1|many|TRBV7-2
CASSWTGNSNQPQHF
TGTGCCAGCAGCTGGACAGGCAATAGCAATCAGCCCCAGCATTTT
>TRBJ1-1|14|NA|many|TRBV10-1
CASSDTATATEAFF
TGCGCCAGCAGTGATACCGCGACAGCCACTGAAGCTTTCTTT
>TRBJ1-5|13|NA|many|TRBV2
CASTSHENQPQHF
TGTGCCAGCACTTCACACGAGAATCAGCCCCAGCATTTT
>TRBJ2-7|15|TRBD1|many|TRBV5-6
CASSSPGQGDAEQYF
TGTGCCAGCAGCTCCCCAGGACAGGGAGACGCCGAGCAGTACTTC
>TRBJ1-2|13|TRBD1|many|TRBV7-3
CASSQDRNYGYTF
TGTGCCAGCAGCCAGGACAGGAACTATGGCTACACCTTC
>TRBJ1-1|15|TRBD1|many|TRBV11-2
CASSLAGTANTEAFF
TGTGCCAGCAGCTTAGCAGGGACAGCGAACACTGAAGCTTTCTTT
>TRBJ2-4|15|TRBD2|many|TRBV11-2
CASSLGGLAKNIQYF
TGTGCCAGCAGCTTGGGAGGGCTAGCCAAAAACATTCAGTACTTC
>TRBJ1-2|14|TRBD1|many|TRBV5-1
CASSFRQGTGGYTF
TGCGCCAGCAGCTTTCGACAGGGAACGGGAGGCTACACCTTC
>TRBJ1-5|15|NA|many|TRBV20-1
CSARGEPHRNQPQHF
TGCAGTGCTCGGGGGGAACCCCATCGCAATCAGCCCCAGCATTTT
>TRBJ1-1|14|TRBD1|many|TRBV2
CASNSGGSITEAFF
TGTGCCAGCAACTCAGGGGGCTCTATCACTGAAGCTTTCTTT